A single T cell receptor (beta chain) is shown here with its context. Its antigen is not known. This sample stems from a study of immune evolution from preneoplasia to lung adenocarcinoma. Profiling relied on immunoSEQ multiplex PCR, and the TCRdb table lists in-frame clones only, not all of them. Counted here are 9,100 or so clones, over 70% occurring once; the ten biggest clones make up around 6.3%. Overall study findings and caveats: Later-stage lesions appeared to have more T cells, more diversity, less clonality. Compared with EGFR-mutant or double wild-type lesions, KRAS-mutant nodules were more clonal. Normal lung had the highest top T cell clone frequencies.

Germline lookup yields CDR1 LNHNV and CDR2 YYDKDF (reference sequence). This CDR3 region has 16 residues. V dropped 0 bases and J dropped 5 bases, with 16 bases sitting between them. The chain is built from TRBV15 and TRBJ1-1; D ambiguous. The sequencing input was FFPE lung adenocarcinoma in situ tissue. The clonotype comes from a person aged 55-80 years with lung adenocarcinoma. The CDR3 region is CATSRDYLGRGTEAFF. In DNA form, the CDR3 reads TGTGCCACCAGCAGAGATTATTTGGGGAGAGGGACTGAAGCTTTCTTT.